The next 17 T cell receptor beta chains were all read from a single sample in a study of regulatory T cells in long-lasting Graves disease (dated by TCRdb to about 2021). The time point label, as the study defines it: newly diagnosed GD, antithyroid drugs for less than 3 months. For both TCR sequencing and RNA sequencing, RNA was extracted from PBMCs using TRIzol. Libraries were prepared through multiplex PCR. Sequencing relied on an Illumina HiSeq 4000. iRepertoire HTBI primers and Arm-PCR amplification of CDR3 regions were used to construct TCR beta libraries. TCRdb applied fastp at Q25 and MiXCR to the public reads, then kept only in-frame beta chains. Duplicate CDR3 protein sequences are folded into a single record with the most common DNA and genes. This sample comprises 400,000 to 450,000 distinct CDR3 sequences, about 16% of them detected only once. The ten top clones hold roughly a tenth of the sample.

The sample was also linked to a second study, of T cells in Graves' hyperthyroidism and ophthalmopathy.

Material: peripheral blood mononuclear cells (PBMCs), obtained at new diagnosis, from a patient treated with antithyroid drugs. These receptors were collected from a woman in her 30s with Graves disease. Donor details come from another sample of the same person, matched by shared clones.

About this clonotype itself: One base away lies a much larger clone, so this may be a sequencing read error. The chain joins TRBV11-2 to TRBJ2-7, with D possibly matching TRBD2 (6 bases). CDR1 is SGHAT and CDR2 is FQNNGV in the germline V gene. Deletions cut 5 bases from V and 3 bases from J, with 8 bases between. This CDR3 contains 12 residues. This chain's CDR3 is CASSRGIYEQYF. In DNA, the CDR3 is TGTGCCAGCAGCCGGGGGATCTACGAGCAGTACTTC.

This clonotype showed up many times. This chain links TRBV5-1 with TRBJ1-6; TRBD1 agrees at 7 bases. The length of the CDR3 is 15 residues. The germline V gene has CDR1 SGHRS and CDR2 YFSETQ. Trimming removed 0 bases from V and 9 bases from J; junction bases left unmatched: 6. DNA for the CDR3: TGCGCCAGCAGCTTGGGACAGGGCCTGGCTTCACCCCTCCACTTT. It codes for CASSLGQGLASPLHF. The variable domain in full, with the rest retrieved from reference TRBV5-1 and TRBJ1-6, is KAGVTQTPRYLIKTRGQQVTLSCSPISGHRSVSWYQQTPGQGLQFLFEYFSETQRNKGNFPGRFSGRQFSNSRSEMNVSTLELGDSALYLCASSLGQGLASPLHFGNGTRLTVT.

A few counts support this clonotype. The CDR3 nucleotides are TGTGCCACCAGCAGAGGAGGGGTCAATGAGCAGTTCTTC. Amino acid sequence: CATSRGGVNEQFF. The gene calls are TRBV15 and TRBJ2-1; D tentatively fits TRBD1 or TRBD2 (5 bases each). The CDR3 is 13 residues long. The V end was cut by 1 base, the J end by 6 bases, with 7 bases between. Germline assignment: CDR1 LNHNV and CDR2 YYDKDF (reference sequence).

This clonotype showed up just a few times. This chain links TRBV15 with TRBJ2-6; D remains unclear. CDR1 is LNHNV and CDR2 is YYDKDF in the germline V gene (reference sequence). The V end lost 8 bases, the J end lost 0 bases, and 8 bases lay between the germline ends. The CDR3 contains 14 residues. In DNA, the CDR3 is TGTGCCACCCTTGAGCGCTCTGGGGCCAACGTCCTGACTTTC. Protein sequence: CATLERSGANVLTF.

As for this clonotype: At one of its ends the junction is not consistent with the germline gene, which may arise from a read error. The chain joins TRBV7-9 to TRBJ2-7; 11 positions agree with TRBD2. CDR1 SEHNR and CDR2 FQNEAQ come from the germline V gene (reference sequence). This CDR3 spans 18 amino acids. The CDR3 here is CASSLGASGRRGSYEQYF. CDR3 sequence (DNA): TGTGCCAGCAGTTTAGGGGCTAGCGGGAGGAGGGGGTCCTACGAGCAGTACTTC.

This clonotype was seen many times. The chain employs TRBV3-1 and TRBJ2-7; D gene uncertain. The CDR3 has 15 amino acids. The germline V and J ends were trimmed by 0 bases and 0 bases, with 9 bases remaining between them. Looked up from germline, CDR1 is LGHDT and CDR2 is YNNKEL (reference sequence). The DNA for the CDR3 is TGTGCCAGCAGCCAAGAGTTTCTGGACTCCTACGAGCAGTACTTC. This codes for CASSQEFLDSYEQYF.

As for this clonotype: Being one base from a much bigger clone, this may be a read error. The rearrangement uses TRBV20-1 and TRBJ2-1; D might be TRBD1 (6 bases). The V gene's germline CDR1 is DFQATT and CDR2 SNEGSKA (reference sequence). CDR3 length: 15 residues. CDR3 sequence (DNA): TGCAGTGCTAGACCGGGGACAACCCTCTACAATGACCAGTTCTTC. Its protein is CSARPGTTLYNDQFF.

There are many counts of this clonotype. The chain links TRBV30 to TRBJ1-1, with D unresolved. V lost 5 bases, J lost 1 base, and 8 bases lay in between. The CDR3 has 12 amino acids. Germline lookup yields CDR1 GTSNPN and CDR2 SVGIG (reference sequence). CDR3 amino acids: CAWRRQNTEAFF. The CDR3 DNA reads TGTGCCTGGCGTAGACAGAACACTGAAGCTTTCTTT.

This clonotype was seen at least ten times. This chain uses TRBV28 with TRBJ1-4; 7 bases fit TRBD1. The CDR3 has 17 residues. J was trimmed by 2 bases and V by 4 bases; bases with no gene match: 10. Looked up from germline, CDR1 is MDHEN and CDR2 is SYDVKM. CDR3 in DNA: TGTGCCAGCAGTTCGACCCGACAGGGAGTGACTAATGAAAAACTGTTTTTT. Translated, it gives CASSSTRQGVTNEKLFF.

To note about this clonotype: This could be a read error, since a much larger clone is one nucleotide away. V is TRBV20-1 and J is TRBJ2-7, with D possibly matching TRBD2 (5 bases). Germline assignment: CDR1 DFQATT and CDR2 SNEGSKA (reference sequence). The CDR3 contains 17 residues. The ends were cut back, 1 base at V and 1 base at J, with 20 bases in the middle. The CDR3 loop is CSARGPGVGGNSYEQYF. DNA of the CDR3: TGCAGTGCTAGAGGGCCCGGGGTGGGCGGCAATTCCTACGAGCAGTACTTC.

This clonotype has a count of ten or more. This chain uses TRBV5-4 with TRBJ2-3, with 8 bases matching TRBD1. The CDR3 sequence is 14 residues long. The V and J ends lost 3 bases and 1 base, in that order; junction bases with no gene match: 1. Germline CDR1 and CDR2: SGHNT and YYREEE (reference sequence). This CDR3 is CASSSGGGTDTQYF. In DNA form, the CDR3 reads TGTGCCAGCAGCTCAGGGGGCGGCACAGATACGCAGTATTTT.

This rearrangement joins TRBV14 to TRBJ1-1; 11 bases align to TRBD1. Germline loops: CDR1 SGHDN, CDR2 FVKESK. The CDR3 covers 15 residues. The ends lost 4 bases at V and 11 bases at J; junction bases unmatched: 12. For the CDR3, the DNA is TGTGCCAGCAGCCGGGACAGGGGGGGGTTTTTGGCGGCTTTCTTT. Translation gives CASSRDRGGFLAAFF.

This clonotype has only a few counts. The V and J genes are TRBV7-9 and TRBJ1-5; a possible D gene is TRBD1 (6 bases). The CDR3 consists of 14 residues. V lost 5 bases to trimming and J lost 6 bases, with 14 bases between them. CDR1 and CDR2 from the germline V gene are SEHNR and FQNEAQ (reference sequence). CDR3 amino acids: CASSKGGAPQPQHF. CDR3 nucleotides: TGTGCCAGCAGCAAGGGGGGGGCTCCTCAGCCCCAGCATTTT.

This clonotype occurred many times. The chain carries TRBV5-5 and TRBJ2-7; the D gene is possibly TRBD1 (6 bases). Trimming removed 6 bases from V and 2 bases from J, with 18 bases in between. CDR3 length equals 15 residues. Per germline, CDR1 SGHKS and CDR2 YYEKEE (reference sequence). CDR3 sequence (DNA): TGTGCCAGCAAAAAACAAGTAGGGGACACCTACGAGCAGTACTTC. Its protein product is CASKKQVGDTYEQYF.

The genes are TRBV6-1 and TRBJ1-4; no firm D call. This CDR3 has 14 residues. V gave up 7 bases and J gave up 3 bases, with 12 bases separating them. The germline gives CDR1 MNHNS, CDR2 SASEGT. DNA of the CDR3: TGTGCCAGCAACGGCAGGCTGGCTAATGAAAAACTGTTTTTT. It codes for CASNGRLANEKLFF.

This clonotype was recorded at least ten times. As DNA, the CDR3 is TGTGCCAGCTCACCACCCGCCCCTACTGAAGCTTTCTTT. Amino acids: CASSPPAPTEAFF. The rearrangement joins TRBV18 to TRBJ1-1, with D uncertain. The V gene lost 0 bases and the J gene lost 5 bases, with 7 bases spanning the gap. Germline assignment: CDR1 KGHSH and CDR2 LQKENI. The CDR3 length is 13 residues.

This clonotype was detected ten times or more. The rearrangement joins TRBV6-4 to TRBJ2-7; 7 bases are a match to TRBD1. CDR1 MRHNA and CDR2 SNTAGT come from the germline V gene. The V gene end was trimmed by 11 bases and the J gene end by 3 bases; junction bases not matched to a gene: 7. The CDR3 spans 12 residues. The CDR3 loop reads CAGQTGNYEQYF. The CDR3 DNA is TGTGCCGGACAGACAGGGAACTACGAGCAGTACTTC.